A single sample is the source of the 30 T cell receptor beta chains below, sequenced in a study of cytomegalovirus exposure and HLA in healthy donors. Both 60 Vbeta primers and 13 Jbeta primers went into the PCR. Clones were read by immunoSEQ multiplex PCR, and TCRdb kept only the in-frame ones, dropping some. The sample carries roughly 140,000 clones, approximately 71% recorded once. Input material: PBMCs. These receptors were obtained from a woman aged 50 to 60 in good health and CMV-seronegative.

The gene calls are TRBV7-2 and TRBJ2-7; 8 bases agree with TRBD2. CDR1 SGHTA and CDR2 FQGNSA come from the germline V gene. After removal of 2 bases from V and 2 bases from J, the junction contained 5 bases not matched to a gene. The CDR3 runs to 15 residues. The CDR3 is CASSLTAGGPYEQYF. DNA for the CDR3: TGTGCCAGCAGCTTAACGGCGGGGGGACCCTACGAGCAGTACTTC.

This chain connects TRBV5-8 to TRBJ1-3; D may be TRBD1 (5 bases). CDR1 and CDR2 from the germline V gene are SGHTS and YDEGEE. Trimming stripped 0 bases from V and 2 bases from J, with 12 bases between. The CDR3 runs 16 residues. The CDR3 bases are TGTGCCAGCAGCTTGGCCGGAGACAGTCCTGGAAACACCATATATTTT. It encodes CASSLAGDSPGNTIYF.

The V and J genes are TRBV7-9 and TRBJ2-7; 8 nucleotides agree with TRBD1. V lost 4 bases, J lost 2 bases, and 10 bases stayed unmatched. Germline V gene sequence: CDR1 SEHNR, CDR2 FQNEAQ (reference sequence). The CDR3 length is 16 residues. DNA of the CDR3: TGTGCCAGCAGCTCGCTCGCAGGACAGGGAGCCTACGAGCAGTACTTC. Protein: CASSSLAGQGAYEQYF.

This clone is a singleton in its sample. The chain has TRBV9 and TRBJ1-4; D may be TRBD1 (5 bases). This CDR3 is 15 amino acids long. CDR1 SGDLS and CDR2 YYNGEE come from the germline V gene. Trimming stripped 0 bases from V and 0 bases from J, with 6 bases between. The CDR3 DNA follows: TGTGCCAGCAGCGTAGGGGGCTCAACTAATGAAAAACTGTTTTTT. Translation: CASSVGGSTNEKLFF.

J is TRBJ2-1 and V is TRBV9, with TRBD2 matching 9 bases. Germline values: CDR1 SGDLS, CDR2 YYNGEE. With 0 bases clipped from V and 6 bases from J, the junction kept 4 bases outside the gene matches. The CDR3 length is 15 residues. The CDR3 DNA is TGTGCCAGCAGCGTAGGCGGGGGGGCCTCCAATGAGCAGTTCTTC. This codes for CASSVGGGASNEQFF.

The chain carries TRBV7-8 and TRBJ1-5, with TRBD1 as a possible D gene (5 bases). V was pared by 4 bases and J by 1 base, with 11 bases between. Germline CDR1 reads SGHVS; CDR2 reads FQNEAQ. This CDR3 has 15 residues. The CDR3 nucleotides read TGTGCCAGCAGCTCGACAGCTACGAGCAATCAGCCCCAGCATTTT. As protein: CASSSTATSNQPQHF.

The V and J genes are TRBV15 and TRBJ2-1; 9 positions agree with TRBD2. CDR1 LNHNV and CDR2 YYDKDF come from the germline V gene (reference sequence). V dropped 3 bases and J dropped 5; count of bases not matched to a gene: 14. This CDR3 is built from 18 residues. The CDR3: CATSSRASGARGDNEQFF. The CDR3 coding sequence is TGTGCCACCAGCAGCCGAGCTAGCGGGGCGAGGGGGGACAATGAGCAGTTCTTC. Full variable domain (outside the CDR3, taken from reference TRBV15 and TRBJ2-1): DAMVIQNPRYQVTQFGKPVTLSCSQTLNHNVMYWYQQKSSQAPKLLFHYYDKDFNNEADTPDNFQSRRPNTSFCFLDIRSPGLGDTAMYLCATSSRASGARGDNEQFFGPGTRLTVL.

As for this clone: A junction end diverges from the germline sequence, so it may reflect a read error. The chain employs TRBV7-9 and TRBJ1-1; D might be TRBD1 (6 bases). The CDR3 length is 14 residues. CDR1 and CDR2 (germline): SEHNR, FQNEAQ (reference sequence). The CDR3 DNA is TGTTCCAGCAGTATCCTCCTACAGGGTATGGAAGCTTTCTTT. As protein: CSSSILLQGMEAFF.

CDR3: CASSLGDRVNTQYF. The CDR3 DNA reads as TGCGCCAGCAGCTTGGGGGACAGGGTGAATACGCAGTATTTT. This chain links TRBV5-1 with TRBJ2-3; 9 bases are a match to TRBD1. With V trimmed by 0 bases and J by 7 bases, 3 bases remained unmatched. The CDR3 is 14 amino acids. The germline V gene has CDR1 SGHRS and CDR2 YFSETQ.

This chain connects TRBV6-5 to TRBJ2-2; no clear D. V was clipped by 0 bases and J by 8 bases, with 7 bases between them. The CDR3 is made up of 13 amino acids. CDR1 is MNHEY and CDR2 is SVGAGI in the germline V gene. The CDR3: CASSYSLSGELFF. The CDR3 nucleotides read TGTGCCAGCAGTTACTCTCTTTCGGGGGAGCTGTTTTTT.

This clone appeared a few times. V is TRBV30 and J is TRBJ1-1, with D unclear. There are 13 residues in the CDR3. Germline V gene lookup returns CDR1 GTSNPN and CDR2 SVGIG (reference sequence). Trimming took 2 bases from V and 0 from J, leaving 7 bases between them. CDR3 in DNA: TGTGCCTGGAGTCTATCCGTGAACACTGAAGCTTTCTTT. Translation: CAWSLSVNTEAFF.

This clone has just one count. V and J are TRBV18 and TRBJ2-2; D ambiguous. CDR1 KGHSH and CDR2 LQKENI come from the germline V gene. With 8 bases removed from V and 17 bases from J, the gap between germline ends came to 12 bases. This CDR3 is 9 amino acids long. Here the CDR3 reads CASPHSCFF. The CDR3 DNA follows: TGTGCCAGCCCCCATAGCTGTTTTTTT. Drawing the rest from reference TRBV18 and TRBJ2-2, the complete variable domain is NAGVMQNPRHLVRRRGQEARLRCSPMKGHSHVYWYRQLPEEGLKFMVYLQKENIIDESGMPKERFSAEFPKEGPSILRIQQVVRGDSAAYFCASPHSCFFGEGSRLTVL.

This rearrangement joins TRBV5-1 to TRBJ1-2; D may be TRBD1 (5 bases). The germline V gene has CDR1 SGHRS and CDR2 YFSETQ. V shed 0 bases and J shed 3 bases, with 6 bases lying between them. CDR3 length: 13 amino acids. In DNA form, the CDR3 reads TGCGCCAGCAGCTTGGGACAGTACTATGGCTACACCTTC. Its protein product is CASSLGQYYGYTF.

This chain connects TRBV2 to TRBJ2-7, with 8 nucleotides matching TRBD2. V was clipped by 10 bases and J by 0 bases; unmatched bases: 8. The CDR3 consists of 14 residues. Germline V lookup: CDR1 SNHLY, CDR2 FYNNEI. The CDR3 DNA follows: TGTGCCAACGCCAGACTAGCGAACTCCTACGAGCAGTACTTC. Protein: CANARLANSYEQYF.

The chain is built from TRBV4-1 and TRBJ1-2; perhaps TRBD1 as D (5 bases). V was shortened by 2 bases and J by 4 bases, with 17 bases between the two germline ends. The CDR3 runs to 16 residues. Per the germline V gene, CDR1 is MGHRA and CDR2 is YSYEKL. The CDR3 DNA reads TGCGCCAGCAGCCAACTTTCAATTAGGGGCATCTATGGCTACACCTTC. It codes for CASSQLSIRGIYGYTF.

The V gene is TRBV5-1, the J gene TRBJ2-5; perhaps TRBD1 as D (6 bases). Germline V CDR1 and CDR2: SGHRS, YFSETQ. The V gene lost 4 bases and the J gene lost 5 bases, with 15 bases spanning the gap. The CDR3 is 14 residues long. The CDR3 here is CASSEQPTGETQYF. The CDR3 region has the DNA TGCGCCAGCAGCGAGCAGCCCACAGGGGAGACCCAGTACTTC.

This clone has only one observation. This chain joins TRBV10-3 and TRBJ1-2; 7 bases are shared with TRBD1. The CDR3 is 13 residues long. V trimming: 5 bases; J trimming: 8 bases; junction bases outside the gene matches: 8. CDR1 and CDR2 from the germline V gene are ENHRY and SYGVKD. CDR3 DNA: TGTGCCATCAGTAACAATGACAGGGACGGCTACACCTTC. Amino acids: CAISNNDRDGYTF.

J is TRBJ2-5 and V is TRBV5-1; D is possibly TRBD2 (6 bases). TRBJ2-7 matches the DNA end more closely, so the J call is doubtful. The CDR3 length is 15 residues. Germline V CDR1 and CDR2: SGHRS, YFSETQ. Here the CDR3 DNA reads TGCGCCAGACACGGAGGGGTTCCCCTCTCCTACGAGCAGTACTTC. Translating gives CARHGGVPLSYEQYF.

The chain has TRBV30 and TRBJ2-1; a weak D match, TRBD1 (5 bases). Trimming removed 6 bases at V and 0 bases at J, with 15 bases between. Germline V gene data show CDR1 as GTSNPN and CDR2 as SVGIG (reference sequence). The CDR3 length is 15 residues. The CDR3 reads CACWGDLSSYNEQFF. In DNA form, the CDR3 reads TGTGCCTGCTGGGGCGATCTGAGCTCCTACAATGAGCAGTTCTTC. The entire variable domain, with the rest obtained from reference TRBV30 and TRBJ2-1, is as follows: SQTIHQWPATLVQPVGSPLSLECTVEGTSNPNLYWYRQAAGRGLQLLFYSVGIGQISSEVPQNLSASRPQDRQFILSSKKLLLSDSGFYLCACWGDLSSYNEQFFGPGTRLTVL.

The genes are TRBV9 and TRBJ2-3, with 7 positions matching TRBD2. J gave up 6 bases and V 0 bases, and 10 bases lay outside the gene matches. This CDR3 has 16 residues. Germline loops: CDR1 SGDLS, CDR2 YYNGEE. CDR3 residues: CASSVDWRGMRDTQYF. The CDR3 nucleotides read TGTGCCAGCAGCGTAGATTGGCGGGGGATGCGGGATACGCAGTATTTT. Full variable domain (rest looked up from reference TRBV9 and TRBJ2-3): DSGVTQTPKHLITATGQRVTLRCSPRSGDLSVYWYQQSLDQGLQFLIQYYNGEERAKGNILERFSAQQFPDLHSELNLSSLELGDSALYFCASSVDWRGMRDTQYFGPGTRLTVL.

The chain recombines TRBV7-9 with TRBJ2-1; a possible D gene is TRBD2 (6 bases). This CDR3 region has 14 residues. CDR1 SEHNR and CDR2 FQNEAQ come from the germline V gene (reference sequence). V was pared by 2 bases and J by 8 bases, with 13 bases between. CDR3 in amino acids: CASSLNGGNDEQFF. CDR3 nucleotides: TGTGCCAGCAGCTTAAACGGGGGTAACGATGAGCAGTTCTTC. The full variable domain, with the rest looked up from reference TRBV7-9 and TRBJ2-1, is DTGVSQNPRHKITKRGQNVTFRCDPISEHNRLYWYRQTLGQGPEFLTYFQNEAQLEKSRLLSDRFSAERPKGSFSTLEIQRTEQGDSAMYLCASSLNGGNDEQFFGPGTRLTVL.

The chain links TRBV4-2 to TRBJ2-1, with TRBD1 as a possible D gene (7 bases). Trimming left V 1 base short and J 4 bases short, with 11 bases between. This CDR3 has 15 residues. CDR1 and CDR2 (germline): LGHNA, YNFKEQ. This CDR3 reads CASSQGGDSYNEQFF. The CDR3 DNA is TGTGCCAGCAGCCAAGGGGGGGACAGTTACAATGAGCAGTTCTTC.

This clone was counted between two and nine times. The V and J genes are TRBV5-4 and TRBJ1-2; D uncertain. The CDR3 length is 13 residues. CDR1 and CDR2 (germline): SGHNT, YYREEE (reference sequence). V dropped 1 base and J dropped 2 bases, with 6 bases sitting between them. CDR3 in amino acids: CASSLFQNYGYTF. CDR3 DNA: TGTGCCAGCAGCTTGTTCCAAAACTATGGCTACACCTTC.

This chain uses TRBV5-6 with TRBJ2-7; the D gene is possibly TRBD1 (5 bases). Trimming took off 0 bases at V and 7 bases at J, with 17 bases between the two ends. In germline, CDR1 is SGHDT, CDR2 YYEEEE. This CDR3 is built from 15 residues. Here the CDR3 reads CASSLGYDSSREQYF. Here the CDR3 DNA reads TGTGCCAGCAGCTTGGGCTACGACAGTTCGAGAGAGCAGTACTTC.

The chain carries TRBV28 and TRBJ1-5; 10 bases map to TRBD1. Trimming took 4 bases from V and 6 from J; bases not matched to a gene: 9. The length of the CDR3 is 16 residues. Germline assignment: CDR1 MDHEN and CDR2 SYDVKM. CDR3 sequence (DNA): TGTGCCAGCAGTTCTAGGGACAGGGGAGTAGGTCAGCCCCAGCATTTT. It encodes CASSSRDRGVGQPQHF.

This clone was recorded a few times. This chain uses TRBV6-6 with TRBJ1-1; 7 bases are a match to TRBD1. With 5 bases clipped from V and 5 bases from J, the junction kept 5 bases outside the gene matches. CDR3 length equals 13 residues. Germline lookup yields CDR1 MNHNY and CDR2 SVGAGI (reference sequence). The DNA of the CDR3 is TGTGCCAGCAGTGAGACAGGGAGTACTGAAGCTTTCTTT. Amino acids: CASSETGSTEAFF.

The chain carries TRBV27 and TRBJ2-3; possibly TRBD1 for D (6 bases). In germline, CDR1 is MNHEY, CDR2 SMNVEV (reference sequence). The CDR3 contains 13 residues. The V gene lost 3 bases and the J gene lost 5 bases, with 9 bases spanning the gap. CDR3 DNA sequence: TGTGCCAGCAGTTTTAGCAGGGGAGATACGCAGTATTTT. Amino acids: CASSFSRGDTQYF.

This CDR3 reads CASSLAAAANYGYTF. As DNA, the CDR3 is TGTGCCAGCAGCTTAGCGGCGGCAGCTAACTATGGCTACACCTTC. The genes are TRBV7-2 and TRBJ1-2; no clear D gene. Germline CDR1 reads SGHTA; CDR2 reads FQGNSA. V shed 0 bases and J shed 0 bases, with 8 bases lying between them. The length of the CDR3 is 15 residues.

The V and J genes are TRBV19 and TRBJ1-5; 7 bases map to TRBD1. CDR3 size: 17 residues. The trim removed 1 base at V and 2 bases at J, leaving 8 bases unmatched. Germline CDR1 and CDR2: LNHDA and SQIVND (reference sequence). The CDR3 DNA is TGTGCCAGTAGTATAGTCTGGGACAGTACGGGCAATCAGCCCCAGCATTTT. It encodes CASSIVWDSTGNQPQHF.

V is TRBV13 and J is TRBJ2-3, with 10 bases identical to TRBD2. The CDR3 has 18 amino acids. Trimming took 0 bases from V and 1 from J; bases not matched to a gene: 7. Germline loops: CDR1 PRHDT, CDR2 FYEKMQ (reference sequence). CDR3 nucleotides: TGTGCCAGCAGCTTAGGCCTTGGGCTAGCGGGGGGCACAGATACGCAGTATTTT. It codes for CASSLGLGLAGGTDTQYF.